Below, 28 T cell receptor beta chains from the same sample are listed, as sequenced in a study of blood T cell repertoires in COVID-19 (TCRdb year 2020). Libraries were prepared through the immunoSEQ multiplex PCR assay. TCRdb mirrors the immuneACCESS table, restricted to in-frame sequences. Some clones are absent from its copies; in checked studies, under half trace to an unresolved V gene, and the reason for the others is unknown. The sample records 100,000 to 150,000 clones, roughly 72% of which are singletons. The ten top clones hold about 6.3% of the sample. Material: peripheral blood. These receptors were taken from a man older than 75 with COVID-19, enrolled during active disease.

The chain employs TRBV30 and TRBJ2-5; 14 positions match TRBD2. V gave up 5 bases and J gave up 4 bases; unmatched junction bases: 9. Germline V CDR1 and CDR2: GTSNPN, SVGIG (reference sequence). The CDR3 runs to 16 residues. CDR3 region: CAWGSGLAGGGETQYF. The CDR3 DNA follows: TGTGCCTGGGGCTCTGGACTAGCGGGAGGTGGAGAGACCCAGTACTTC.

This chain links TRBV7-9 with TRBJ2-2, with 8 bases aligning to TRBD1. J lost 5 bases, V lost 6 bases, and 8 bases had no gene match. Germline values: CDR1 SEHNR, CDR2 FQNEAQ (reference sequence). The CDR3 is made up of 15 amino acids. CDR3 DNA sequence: TGTGCCAGCAGGAAGGACAGGGAACTTACCGGGGAGCTGTTTTTT. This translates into CASRKDRELTGELFF.

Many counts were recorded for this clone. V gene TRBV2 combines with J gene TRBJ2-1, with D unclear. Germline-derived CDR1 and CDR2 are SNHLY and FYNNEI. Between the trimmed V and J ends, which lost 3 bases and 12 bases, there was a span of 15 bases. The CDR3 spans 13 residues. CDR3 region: CASSDALEPGQFF. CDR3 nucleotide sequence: TGTGCCAGCAGTGATGCCCTTGAGCCGGGGCAGTTCTTC.

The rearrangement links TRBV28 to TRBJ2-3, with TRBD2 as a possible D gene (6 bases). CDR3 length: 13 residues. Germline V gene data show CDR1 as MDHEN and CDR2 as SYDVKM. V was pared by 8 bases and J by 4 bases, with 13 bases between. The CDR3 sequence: CASGRRESDTQYF. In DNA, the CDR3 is TGTGCCAGCGGGAGGAGGGAGTCAGATACGCAGTATTTT.

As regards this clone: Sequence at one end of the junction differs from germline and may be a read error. CDR3 DNA sequence: TGTGCTAGCAGCTTAGGGGACTACGCGGGTGGCTCGAACACCGGGGAGCTGTTTTTT. Its protein is CASSLGDYAGGSNTGELFF. The J gene is TRBJ2-2, the V gene TRBV7-7; 7 bases agree with TRBD2. This CDR3 is built from 19 residues. Germline V lookup: CDR1 SSHAT, CDR2 FNYEAQ (reference sequence).

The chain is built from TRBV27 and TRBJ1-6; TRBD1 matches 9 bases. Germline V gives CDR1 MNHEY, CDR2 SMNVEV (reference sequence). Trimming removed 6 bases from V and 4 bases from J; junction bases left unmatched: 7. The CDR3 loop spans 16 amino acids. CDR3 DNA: TGTGCCAGCAGGGAGGACAGGGGAACTTATAATTCACCCCTCCACTTT. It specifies CASREDRGTYNSPLHF.

The CDR3 sequence: CASSRQGRGQETQYF. The CDR3 DNA sequence: TGTGCCAGCAGCCGACAGGGAAGGGGACAAGAGACCCAGTACTTC. This rearrangement joins TRBV7-3 to TRBJ2-5; TRBD1 matches 7 bases. The CDR3 is made up of 15 amino acids. CDR1 and CDR2 (germline): SGHTA, FQGTGA. Trimming cost V 5 bases and J 2 bases; bases outside gene matches: 8.

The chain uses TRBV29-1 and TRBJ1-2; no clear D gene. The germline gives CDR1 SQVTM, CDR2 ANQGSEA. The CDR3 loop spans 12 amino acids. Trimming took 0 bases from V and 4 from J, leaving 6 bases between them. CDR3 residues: CSVEDPGYGYTF. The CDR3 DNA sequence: TGCAGCGTTGAAGATCCCGGCTATGGCTACACCTTC.

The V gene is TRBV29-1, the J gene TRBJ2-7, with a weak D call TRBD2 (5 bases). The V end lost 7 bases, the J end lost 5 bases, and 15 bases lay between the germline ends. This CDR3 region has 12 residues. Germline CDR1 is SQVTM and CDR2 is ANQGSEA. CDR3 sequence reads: CSAGGGPDEQYF. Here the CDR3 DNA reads TGCAGCGCAGGTGGAGGCCCCGACGAGCAGTACTTC.

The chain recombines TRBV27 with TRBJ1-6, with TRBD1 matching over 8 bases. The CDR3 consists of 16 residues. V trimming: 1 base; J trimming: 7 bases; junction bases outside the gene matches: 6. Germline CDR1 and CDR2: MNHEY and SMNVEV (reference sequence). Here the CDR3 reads CASSLYGQGLNSPLHF. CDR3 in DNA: TGTGCCAGCAGTTTATACGGACAGGGTTTGAATTCACCCCTCCACTTT.

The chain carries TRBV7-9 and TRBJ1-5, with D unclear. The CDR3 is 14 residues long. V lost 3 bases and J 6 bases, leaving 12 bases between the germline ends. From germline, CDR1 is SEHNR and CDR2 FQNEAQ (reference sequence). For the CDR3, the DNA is TGTGCCAGCAGCTTCTCGGGGAGTGTTCAGCCCCAGCATTTT. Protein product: CASSFSGSVQPQHF.

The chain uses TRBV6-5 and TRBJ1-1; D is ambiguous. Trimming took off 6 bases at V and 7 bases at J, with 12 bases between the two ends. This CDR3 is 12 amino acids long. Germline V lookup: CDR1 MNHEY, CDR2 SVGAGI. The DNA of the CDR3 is TGTGCCAGCAGGGACGGGAATGATGAAGCTTTCTTT. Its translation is CASRDGNDEAFF.

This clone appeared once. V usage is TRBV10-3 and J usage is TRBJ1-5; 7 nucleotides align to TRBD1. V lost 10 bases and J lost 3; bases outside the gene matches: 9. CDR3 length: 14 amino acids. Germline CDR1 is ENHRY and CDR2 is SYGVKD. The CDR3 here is CATQDRKTNQPQHF. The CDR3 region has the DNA TGTGCCACCCAGGACAGGAAAACCAATCAGCCCCAGCATTTT.

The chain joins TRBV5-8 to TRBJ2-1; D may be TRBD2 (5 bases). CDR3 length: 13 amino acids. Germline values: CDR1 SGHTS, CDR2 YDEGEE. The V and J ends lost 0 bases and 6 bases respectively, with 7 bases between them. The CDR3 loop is CASSLGLSNEQFF. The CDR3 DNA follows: TGTGCCAGCAGCTTGGGACTAAGCAATGAGCAGTTCTTC.

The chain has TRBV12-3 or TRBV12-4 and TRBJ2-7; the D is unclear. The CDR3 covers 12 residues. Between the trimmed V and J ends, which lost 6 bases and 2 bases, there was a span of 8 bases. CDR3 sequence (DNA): TGTGCCAGCAGCCCACACCCCTACGAGCAGTACTTC. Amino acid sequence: CASSPHPYEQYF.

CDR3 coding DNA: TGTGCCAGCAGCTTCGGAGGCGATGAGCAGTTCTTC. Protein product: CASSFGGDEQFF. This chain connects TRBV7-8 to TRBJ2-1, with D perhaps TRBD2 (5 bases). Trimming left V 3 bases short and J 8 bases short, with 8 bases between. The CDR3 extends over 12 amino acids. The V gene's germline CDR1 is SGHVS and CDR2 FQNEAQ.

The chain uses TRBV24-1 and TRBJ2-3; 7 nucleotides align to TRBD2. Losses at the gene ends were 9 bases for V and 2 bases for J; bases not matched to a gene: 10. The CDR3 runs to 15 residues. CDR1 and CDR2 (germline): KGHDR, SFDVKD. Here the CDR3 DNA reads TGTGCCACCCAGGGTGAGGGACTATACACAGATACGCAGTATTTT. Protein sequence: CATQGEGLYTDTQYF.

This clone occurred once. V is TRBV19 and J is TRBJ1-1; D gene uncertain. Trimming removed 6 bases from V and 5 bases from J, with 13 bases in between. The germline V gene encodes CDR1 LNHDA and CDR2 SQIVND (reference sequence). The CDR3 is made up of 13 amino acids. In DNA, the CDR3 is TGTGCCAGTAGCACGCGCGAGGGAACTGAAGCTTTCTTT. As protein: CASSTREGTEAFF.

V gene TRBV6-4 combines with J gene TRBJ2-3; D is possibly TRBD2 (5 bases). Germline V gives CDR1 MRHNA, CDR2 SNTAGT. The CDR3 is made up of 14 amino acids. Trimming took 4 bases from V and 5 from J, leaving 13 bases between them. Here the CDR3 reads CASSATRAGDTQYF. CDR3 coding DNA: TGTGCCAGCAGTGCTACCCGGGCGGGAGATACGCAGTATTTT.

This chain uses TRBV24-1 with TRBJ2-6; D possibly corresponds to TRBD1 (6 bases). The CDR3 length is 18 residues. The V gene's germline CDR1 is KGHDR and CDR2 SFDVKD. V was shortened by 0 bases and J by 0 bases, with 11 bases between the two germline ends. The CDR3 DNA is TGTGCCACCAGTGATTTGCGGGACAAAAGCTCTGGGGCCAACGTCCTGACTTTC. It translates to CATSDLRDKSSGANVLTF.

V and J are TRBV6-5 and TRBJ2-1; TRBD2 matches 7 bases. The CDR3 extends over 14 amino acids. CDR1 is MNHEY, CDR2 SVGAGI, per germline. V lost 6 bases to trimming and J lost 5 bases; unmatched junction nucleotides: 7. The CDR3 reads CASRPGTTNNEQFF. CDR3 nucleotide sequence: TGTGCCAGCAGGCCCGGGACTACGAACAATGAGCAGTTCTTC.

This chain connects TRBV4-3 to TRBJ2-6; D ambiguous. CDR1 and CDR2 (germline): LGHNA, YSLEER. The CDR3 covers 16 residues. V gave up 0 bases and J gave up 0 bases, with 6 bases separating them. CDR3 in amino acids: CASSQDTSSGANVLTF. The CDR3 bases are TGCGCCAGCAGCCAAGATACGAGCTCTGGGGCCAACGTCCTGACTTTC.

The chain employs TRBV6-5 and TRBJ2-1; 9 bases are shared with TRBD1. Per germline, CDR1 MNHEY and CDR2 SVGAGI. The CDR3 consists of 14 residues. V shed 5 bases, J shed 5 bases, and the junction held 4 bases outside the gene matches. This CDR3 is CASSTGQGHNEQFF. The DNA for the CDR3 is TGTGCCAGCAGTACCGGACAGGGGCACAATGAGCAGTTCTTC.

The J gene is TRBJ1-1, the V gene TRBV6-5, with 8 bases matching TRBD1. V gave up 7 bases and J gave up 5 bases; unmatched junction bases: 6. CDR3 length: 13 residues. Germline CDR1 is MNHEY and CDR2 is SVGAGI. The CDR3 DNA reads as TGTGCCAGCACTAGGGACAGGCAAACTGAAGCTTTCTTT. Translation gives CASTRDRQTEAFF.

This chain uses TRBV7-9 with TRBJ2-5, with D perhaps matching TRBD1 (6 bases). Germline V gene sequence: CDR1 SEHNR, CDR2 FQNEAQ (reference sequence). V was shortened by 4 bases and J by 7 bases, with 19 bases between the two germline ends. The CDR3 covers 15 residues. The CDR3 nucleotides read TGTGCCAGCAGCTCCGGAGCCCGGGACATTGGGACCCAGTACTTC. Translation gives CASSSGARDIGTQYF.

CDR3 DNA sequence: TGTGCCAGCACCCGCAGGGGAAGCAATCAGCCCCAGCATTTT. Protein sequence: CASTRRGSNQPQHF. The chain recombines TRBV2 with TRBJ1-5, with D possibly TRBD1 on 6 matching bases. Trimming pared 7 bases from V and 1 base from J, leaving 11 bases between. This CDR3 is built from 14 residues. Germline V gene data show CDR1 as SNHLY and CDR2 as FYNNEI.

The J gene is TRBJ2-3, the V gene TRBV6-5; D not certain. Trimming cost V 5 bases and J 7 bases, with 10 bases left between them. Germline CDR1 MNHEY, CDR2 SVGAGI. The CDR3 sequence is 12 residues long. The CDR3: CASSNPRNTQYF. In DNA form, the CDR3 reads TGTGCCAGCAGTAACCCCAGGAATACGCAGTATTTT.

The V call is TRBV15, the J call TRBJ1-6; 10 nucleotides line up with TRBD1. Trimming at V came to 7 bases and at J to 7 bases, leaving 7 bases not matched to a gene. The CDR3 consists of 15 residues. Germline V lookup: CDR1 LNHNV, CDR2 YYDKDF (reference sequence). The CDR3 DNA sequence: TGTGCCACCAAAGAGACAGGGGGCTTAAATTCACCCCTCCACTTT. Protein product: CATKETGGLNSPLHF.